A single sample is the source of the 9 T cell receptor beta chains below, sequenced in a study of T cell repertoires in cytomegalovirus infection. TCRdb reprocessed the reads with MiXCR, giving one entry per CDR3 protein. The table includes around 200,000 distinct CDR3 sequences, around two fifths detected once. The antigens these receptors bind are not known. The specimen comprised CD8+ T cells from cultured PBMCs, sampled from culture after CMV antigen stimulation. Source of these receptors: a human donor in good health (CMV status not recorded). Some clones in this sample may be carry-over from other donors' samples.

The genes are TRBV5-4 and TRBJ2-3; 8 positions agree with TRBD2. This CDR3 spans 15 amino acids. V gave up 1 base and J gave up 4 bases; unmatched junction bases: 5. Germline CDR1 and CDR2: SGHNT and YYREEE (reference sequence). Here the CDR3 DNA reads TGTGCCAGCAGCTTGTTACAGCGGGGGTCAGATACGCAGTATTTT. Its translation is CASSLLQRGSDTQYF.

The chain is built from TRBV27 and TRBJ2-7; 11 bases are shared with TRBD2. Trimming removed 7 bases from V and 7 bases from J; junction bases left unmatched: 9. Germline V lookup: CDR1 MNHEY, CDR2 SMNVEV (reference sequence). The CDR3 consists of 14 residues. CDR3 amino acids: CASTRLGLAGEQYF. In DNA form, the CDR3 reads TGTGCCAGCACTCGCCTCGGACTAGCGGGTGAGCAGTACTTC.

The rearrangement links TRBV7-9 to TRBJ1-5; 9 bases align to TRBD1. Trimming at V came to 5 bases and at J to 3 bases, leaving 5 bases not matched to a gene. This CDR3 region has 15 residues. Germline CDR1 SEHNR, CDR2 FQNEAQ (reference sequence). DNA for the CDR3: TGTGCCAGCAGCCTCGGGACAGGGTACAATCAGCCCCAGCATTTT. This encodes CASSLGTGYNQPQHF.

V gene TRBV5-4 combines with J gene TRBJ2-1, with TRBD1 matching over 8 bases. The germline CDR1 and CDR2 sequences are SGHNT and YYREEE (reference sequence). The CDR3 consists of 14 residues. V dropped 3 bases and J dropped 6; count of bases not matched to a gene: 5. DNA of the CDR3: TGTGCCAGCAGCTACCGGGACAGGAGCAATGAGCAGTTCTTC. Protein: CASSYRDRSNEQFF.

This rearrangement joins TRBV7-9 to TRBJ1-5; 7 positions agree with TRBD1. Germline V gene data show CDR1 as SEHNR and CDR2 as FQNEAQ (reference sequence). The CDR3 totals 15 residues. V shed 2 bases, J shed 6 bases, and the junction held 7 bases outside the gene matches. CDR3 amino acids: CASSLTTGYGQPQHF. CDR3 nucleotides: TGTGCCAGCAGCTTAACGACAGGGTATGGTCAGCCCCAGCATTTT.

V usage is TRBV12-3 or TRBV12-4 and J usage is TRBJ1-1; D gene uncertain. This CDR3 is 16 amino acids long. Trimming left V 2 bases short and J 4 bases short, with 17 bases between. CDR3 in amino acids: CASSLLGRVLGTEAFF. DNA for the CDR3: TGTGCCAGCAGTTTACTCGGACGGGTTCTGGGCACTGAAGCTTTCTTT.

This clonotype was found many times. V gene TRBV5-5 combines with J gene TRBJ1-1; D is possibly TRBD1 (6 bases). The CDR3 is 14 residues long. The V gene lost 4 bases and the J gene lost 0 bases, with 10 bases spanning the gap. The germline gives CDR1 SGHKS, CDR2 YYEKEE (reference sequence). The DNA of the CDR3 is TGTGCCAGCAGCCCCCGGACAGTGAACACTGAAGCTTTCTTT. The encoded protein is CASSPRTVNTEAFF.

This clonotype was picked up a small number of times. The chain couples TRBV2 to TRBJ1-2, with D uncertain. CDR1 SNHLY and CDR2 FYNNEI come from the germline V gene. The CDR3 loop spans 19 amino acids. The ends were cut back, 4 bases at V and 3 bases at J, with 27 bases in the middle. This chain's CDR3 is CASSVLRGSEKVVDYGYTF. CDR3 nucleotides: TGTGCCAGCAGTGTCCTCAGAGGATCAGAGAAAGTAGTAGACTATGGCTACACCTTC.

The chain uses TRBV5-1 and TRBJ2-1; 8 bases align to TRBD2. The length of the CDR3 is 14 residues. Trimming removed 1 base from V and 8 bases from J; junction bases left unmatched: 5. Germline lookup yields CDR1 SGHRS and CDR2 YFSETQ. Written as DNA, the CDR3 is TGCGCCAGCAGCTTGTCGGGAGGGCCGGATGAGCAGTTCTTC. Amino acids: CASSLSGGPDEQFF.